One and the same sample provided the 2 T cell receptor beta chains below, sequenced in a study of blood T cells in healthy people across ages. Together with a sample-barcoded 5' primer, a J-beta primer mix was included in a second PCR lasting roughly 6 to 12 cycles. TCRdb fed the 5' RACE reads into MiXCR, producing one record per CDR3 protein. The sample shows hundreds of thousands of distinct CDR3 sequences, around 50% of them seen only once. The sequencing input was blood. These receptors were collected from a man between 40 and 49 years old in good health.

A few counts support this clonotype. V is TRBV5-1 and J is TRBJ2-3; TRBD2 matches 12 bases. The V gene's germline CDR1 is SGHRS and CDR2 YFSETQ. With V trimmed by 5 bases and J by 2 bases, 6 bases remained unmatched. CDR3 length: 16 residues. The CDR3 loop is CASSNGLAGNTDTQYF. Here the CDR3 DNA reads TGCGCCAGCAGTAACGGACTAGCGGGGAACACAGATACGCAGTATTTT.

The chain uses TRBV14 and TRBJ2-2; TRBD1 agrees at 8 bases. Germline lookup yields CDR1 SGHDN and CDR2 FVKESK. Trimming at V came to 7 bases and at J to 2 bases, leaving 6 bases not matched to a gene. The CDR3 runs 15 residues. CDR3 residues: CASTGQGPNTGELFF. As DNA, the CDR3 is TGTGCCAGCACCGGACAGGGCCCTAACACCGGGGAGCTGTTTTTT.